This T cell receptor (beta chain) was recovered during a study of T cell responses to AZD1222 COVID-19 vaccine. Note on this clone: Its target is not known.

Study results and limitations: Sampling that yielded the repertoires occurred only after the peak T cell response. Just 5 to 7 AZD1222 recipients were seropositive at baseline. Clonal diversity was possibly underestimated, and the donors were mostly white British, with more females.

Clones were sequenced by immunoSEQ multiplex PCR, and TCRdb holds only the in-frame ones, with some missing. The sample lists more than 95,000 clones; approximately 80% were seen once. The sequences come from peripheral blood, collected 28 days after the second AZD1222 dose. This receptor was taken from an adult who received the AZD1222 COVID-19 vaccine.

The CDR3 sequence is CASSVDSRAYTGELFF. The CDR3 DNA is TGTGCCAGCAGCGTAGATTCGAGGGCCTACACCGGGGAGCTGTTTTTT. J is TRBJ2-2 and V is TRBV9, with D perhaps matching TRBD2 (5 bases). CDR3 length: 16 amino acids. CDR1 SGDLS and CDR2 YYNGEE come from the germline V gene. The germline V and J ends were trimmed by 0 bases and 3 bases, with 12 bases remaining between them.